This note documents a single TCR beta chain sequence. The sample belongs to a study of CD8 T cells in Susac syndrome. With random hexamers, reverse transcription was performed on about 0.5 to 1 ug of RNA. An immunoSEQ multiplex PCR amplified TCR beta CDR3 over 54 Vbeta and 13 Jbeta. TCRdb recomputed calls from the immunoSEQ multiplex PCR reads with MiXCR, one row per CDR3 protein. The sample comprises some 400,000 distinct CDR3 sequences, around 85% of which are singletons, and about 0.12% rests with the top ten. CDR3 length: 13 residues. J was trimmed by 6 bases and V by 4 bases; bases with no gene match: 3. CDR1 and CDR2 from the germline V gene are SGHRS and YFSETQ.

The sequencing input was CD8+ T cells from PBMCs. This receptor was obtained from a human donor with multiple sclerosis. J is TRBJ1-2 and V is TRBV5-1, with TRBD1 identical over 10 bases. CDR3 protein: CASSAGTGDGYTF. CDR3 in DNA: TGCGCCAGCAGCGCGGGGACAGGGGATGGCTACACCTTC.